This T cell receptor (beta chain) was sequenced for a study of PD-1 blockade in classical Hodgkin lymphoma. Broader study findings: Before treatment, TCR diversity in newly diagnosed patients was reportedly lower than in healthy donors.

Points on this clone: What it binds is not known.

Relapse was seen in all patients after autologous stem cell transplantation, and brentuximab vedotin exposure was variable. Germline assignment: CDR1 PRHDT and CDR2 FYEKMQ (reference sequence). J gave up 0 bases and V 2 bases, and 1 base lay outside the gene matches. The CDR3 spans 14 residues. Produced via immunoSEQ multiplex PCR; TCRdb's table is partial and in-frame only. The sample lists more than 40,000 clones, almost 90% occurring once. The receptor was derived from a human donor with classical Hodgkin lymphoma. The rearrangement uses TRBV13 and TRBJ2-7; TRBD2 agrees at 7 bases. Here the sequenced sample was peripheral blood mononuclear cells (PBMCs), taken at baseline. The DNA of the CDR3 is TGTGCCAGCAGCTTACAGCGGGACTCCTACGAGCAGTACTTC. It yields the protein CASSLQRDSYEQYF.